These 17 T cell receptor beta chains originate from one sample sequenced in a study of cytomegalovirus exposure and HLA in healthy donors. Both 60 Vbeta primers and 13 Jbeta primers went into the PCR. TCRdb's table, derived via immunoSEQ multiplex PCR, lists solely in-frame clones and lacks some. Found here are about 190,000 clones, over 70% of them singletons; the top ten hold over 1%. Sequencing was done on a sample of PBMCs. Receptor source: a man aged 25-40 years in good health and CMV-seronegative.

J is TRBJ1-5 and V is TRBV19; no clear D. The CDR3 has 14 amino acids. V lost 1 base and J lost 1, with 5 bases in between. The germline gives CDR1 LNHDA, CDR2 SQIVND (reference sequence). Written as DNA, the CDR3 is TGTGCCAGTAGTATAGCCCAGAGCAATCAGCCCCAGCATTTT. Translation: CASSIAQSNQPQHF.

V and J are TRBV28 and TRBJ1-6, with TRBD1 identical over 9 bases. Losses at the gene ends were 5 bases for V and 1 base for J; bases not matched to a gene: 9. The CDR3 totals 18 residues. CDR1 MDHEN and CDR2 SYDVKM come from the germline V gene. As DNA, the CDR3 is TGTGCCAGCAGTCCAAGCCTGGACAGGGGTTCCTATAATTCACCCCTCCACTTT. As protein: CASSPSLDRGSYNSPLHF. The entire variable domain, with the rest obtained from reference TRBV28 and TRBJ1-6, is as follows: DVKVTQSSRYLVKRTGEKVFLECVQDMDHENMFWYRQDPGLGLRLIYFSYDVKMKEKGDIPEGYSVSREKKERFSLILESASTNQTSMYLCASSPSLDRGSYNSPLHFGNGTRLTVT.

The gene calls are TRBV4-1 and TRBJ2-7; 10 nucleotides agree with TRBD1. The length of the CDR3 is 14 residues. Germline V gives CDR1 MGHRA, CDR2 YSYEKL. With 5 bases clipped from V and 6 bases from J, the junction kept 7 bases outside the gene matches. CDR3 protein: CASSEGTGEAEQYF. The CDR3 DNA sequence: TGCGCCAGCAGCGAAGGGACAGGGGAAGCCGAGCAGTACTTC.

The V call is TRBV4-1, the J call TRBJ1-2; D gene ambiguous. The germline V and J ends were trimmed by 4 bases and 13 bases, with 7 bases remaining between them. This CDR3 is built from 9 residues. CDR1 MGHRA and CDR2 YSYEKL come from the germline V gene. The CDR3 protein is CASSPPRTF. CDR3 in DNA: TGCGCCAGCAGCCCCCCTCGCACCTTC.

The chain uses TRBV5-4 and TRBJ2-1, with a weak D call TRBD2 (5 bases). Trimming removed 4 bases at V and 0 bases at J, with 8 bases between. This CDR3 region has 14 residues. CDR1 and CDR2 from the germline V gene are SGHNT and YYREEE (reference sequence). The CDR3: CASSKGSSYNEQFF. The CDR3 coding sequence is TGTGCCAGCAGCAAAGGGAGCTCCTACAATGAGCAGTTCTTC.

The rearrangement links TRBV27 to TRBJ2-3; D is unclear. Germline V gives CDR1 MNHEY, CDR2 SMNVEV (reference sequence). There are 13 residues in the CDR3. V shed 7 bases and J shed 3 bases, with 11 bases lying between them. DNA for the CDR3: TGTGCCAGCACCATCCCCGGTACAGATACGCAGTATTTT. Translating gives CASTIPGTDTQYF.

The genes are TRBV27 and TRBJ1-6, with D perhaps TRBD1 (5 bases). The germline V and J ends were trimmed by 5 bases and 9 bases, with 14 bases remaining between them. The CDR3 totals 14 residues. Germline V gives CDR1 MNHEY, CDR2 SMNVEV (reference sequence). The CDR3 protein is CASSTRVAASPLHF. In DNA form, the CDR3 reads TGTGCCAGCAGTACCAGGGTGGCAGCTTCACCCCTCCACTTT.

This chain links TRBV4-2 with TRBJ2-3; D remains ambiguous. The germline V gene encodes CDR1 LGHNA and CDR2 YNFKEQ. CDR3 length: 15 residues. Deletions cut 0 bases from V and 0 bases from J, with 7 bases between. Here the CDR3 DNA reads TGTGCCAGCAGCCAAGATGAGAAAAGCACAGATACGCAGTATTTT. This sequence encodes CASSQDEKSTDTQYF.

V gene TRBV27 combines with J gene TRBJ2-2; 7 nucleotides agree with TRBD1. In germline, CDR1 is MNHEY, CDR2 SMNVEV (reference sequence). The V and J ends lost 9 bases and 5 bases, in that order; junction bases with no gene match: 9. The CDR3 has 14 residues. This CDR3 reads CASSPRGRTGELFF. The CDR3 region has the DNA TGTGCCAGTTCGCCGAGGGGGCGGACCGGGGAGCTGTTTTTT.

The chain couples TRBV19 to TRBJ1-2; no definite D call. Germline CDR1 LNHDA, CDR2 SQIVND (reference sequence). V was cut by 5 bases and J by 0 bases, with 7 bases left in between. The CDR3 is 13 amino acids. CDR3 residues: CASSLTANYGYTF. The CDR3 DNA sequence: TGTGCCAGTAGTTTAACAGCTAACTATGGCTACACCTTC.

Only one count was recorded for this clone. This chain links TRBV6-5 with TRBJ2-5; maybe TRBD1 (6 bases). Germline values: CDR1 MNHEY, CDR2 SVGAGI. V lost 4 bases to trimming and J lost 3 bases, with 15 bases between them. CDR3 length equals 15 residues. The DNA of the CDR3 is TGTGCCAGCAGTTTTTCGACTTGGACAGAAGAGACCCAGTACTTC. Translating gives CASSFSTWTEETQYF.

The V call is TRBV25-1, the J call TRBJ2-4; 11 nucleotides match TRBD1. This CDR3 region has 15 residues. Trimming took 4 bases from V and 7 from J; bases not matched to a gene: 6. Germline CDR1 and CDR2: MGHDK and SYGVNS. The CDR3 DNA is TGTGCCAGCAGTGGTCCCGGGACAGGGGGTAACATTCAGTACTTC. Its translation: CASSGPGTGGNIQYF.

This sequence joins TRBV5-4 and TRBJ2-7; D unclear. Trimming took 0 bases from V and 1 from J, leaving 5 bases between them. CDR3 size: 13 residues. The germline CDR1 and CDR2 sequences are SGHNT and YYREEE (reference sequence). CDR3: CASSLALSYEQYF. CDR3 coding DNA: TGTGCCAGCAGCTTGGCTTTATCCTACGAGCAGTACTTC.

The chain carries TRBV7-9 and TRBJ2-7; TRBD1 matches at 8 bases. J gave up 2 bases and V 1 base, and 4 bases lay outside the gene matches. CDR1 and CDR2 from the germline V gene are SEHNR and FQNEAQ (reference sequence). The CDR3 extends over 15 amino acids. In nucleotides, the CDR3 is TGTGCCAGCAGCTTAGTTGGCAGGGGGCCCTACGAGCAGTACTTC. Amino acids: CASSLVGRGPYEQYF.

The V and J genes are TRBV4-2 and TRBJ2-1, with 7 bases identical to TRBD2. In germline, CDR1 is LGHNA, CDR2 YNFKEQ. V trimming: 2 bases; J trimming: 5 bases; junction bases outside the gene matches: 6. The CDR3 length is 15 residues. The CDR3 here is CASSQLAATNNEQFF. The CDR3 DNA reads TGTGCCAGCAGCCAACTAGCGGCCACAAACAATGAGCAGTTCTTC.

CDR3 sequence (DNA): TGTGCCTGGGCCCGTCAGAGCACAGATACGCAGTATTTT. Amino acids: CAWARQSTDTQYF. The genes are TRBV30 and TRBJ2-3; D remains ambiguous. The CDR3 extends over 13 amino acids. Germline-derived CDR1 and CDR2 are GTSNPN and SVGIG (reference sequence). The V end lost 5 bases, the J end lost 0 bases, and 9 bases lay between the germline ends.

CDR3 in DNA: TGTGCCAGCAGCTTACGCCTGCGGGGGGGCGGGGAGACCCAGTACTTC. Its protein product is CASSLRLRGGGETQYF. The J gene is TRBJ2-5, the V gene TRBV11-2, with TRBD2 identical over 9 bases. The V segment lost 2 bases and the J segment 5 bases; nucleotides outside the gene matches: 9. This CDR3 is built from 16 residues. CDR1 and CDR2 (germline): SGHAT, FQNNGV. Using reference TRBV11-2 and TRBJ2-5 for the parts outside the CDR3, the full variable domain is EAGVAQSPRYKIIEKRQSVAFWCNPISGHATLYWYQQILGQGPKLLIQFQNNGVVDDSQLPKDRFSAERLKGVDSTLKIQPAKLEDSAVYLCASSLRLRGGGETQYFGPGTRLLVL.